The 31 T cell receptor beta chains given below trace back to one sample, sequenced in a study of T cell changes during pregnancy in multiple sclerosis. Generated by immunoSEQ multiplex PCR, the TCRdb table keeps only in-frame clones and is missing some. Seen here are some 130,000 clones, around 97% observed once, and the top ten hold more than 0.4%. Here the sequenced sample was peripheral blood, taken after pregnancy. The receptor set was obtained from a female donor with multiple sclerosis, enrolled in a pregnancy study.

A few counts support this clone. DNA of the CDR3: TGTGCCAGCAGCGTAAGGGGCGATGAGCAGTTCTTC. It specifies CASSVRGDEQFF. The rearrangement uses TRBV9 and TRBJ2-1, with D maybe TRBD1 (5 bases). The CDR3 extends over 12 amino acids. Germline V gives CDR1 SGDLS, CDR2 YYNGEE. V was clipped by 1 base and J by 8 bases, with 7 bases between them.

The V and J genes are TRBV29-1 and TRBJ1-1, with D hard to call. Germline lookup yields CDR1 SQVTM and CDR2 ANQGSEA. The CDR3 is made up of 11 amino acids. The V end was cut by 4 bases, the J end by 6 bases, with 9 bases between. CDR3: CSVVGVAEAFF. For the CDR3, the DNA is TGCAGCGTTGTTGGAGTAGCTGAAGCTTTCTTT.

The chain links TRBV18 to TRBJ2-7; possibly TRBD2 for D (6 bases). CDR1 and CDR2 from the germline V gene are KGHSH and LQKENI. This CDR3 has 15 residues. With 3 bases removed from V and 5 bases from J, the gap between germline ends came to 17 bases. CDR3 sequence (DNA): TGTGCCAGCTCACCCCTTTCCCCTAGCGTAAACGAGCAGTACTTC. Its protein product is CASSPLSPSVNEQYF.

V usage is TRBV7-6 and J usage is TRBJ2-7; D gene ambiguous. Germline V gene sequence: CDR1 SGHVS, CDR2 FNYEAQ. There are 12 residues in the CDR3. Trimming took 5 bases from V and 4 from J, leaving 9 bases between them. CDR3 region: CASSVQKYEQYF. The CDR3 coding sequence is TGTGCCAGCAGCGTTCAGAAATACGAGCAGTACTTC.

The chain is built from TRBV7-3 and TRBJ1-1; unclear D gene. The V end was cut by 2 bases, the J end by 6 bases, with 10 bases between. Germline V lookup: CDR1 SGHTA, CDR2 FQGTGA. The CDR3 consists of 13 residues. CDR3 in DNA: TGTGCCAGCAGCTTAGTTTCTAGTTCTGAAGCTTTCTTT. Protein: CASSLVSSSEAFF.

The rearrangement links TRBV27 to TRBJ1-1; TRBD1 is a possible D gene (5 bases). Germline values: CDR1 MNHEY, CDR2 SMNVEV (reference sequence). The ends were cut back, 2 bases at V and 5 bases at J, with 9 bases in the middle. The CDR3 is made up of 13 amino acids. The CDR3 loop is CASSLNAGTEAFF. The CDR3 nucleotides read TGTGCCAGCAGTTTAAACGCAGGGACTGAAGCTTTCTTT.

The chain recombines TRBV5-4 with TRBJ1-3; D gene uncertain. V lost 4 bases, J lost 3 bases, and 14 bases lay in between. This CDR3 comprises 15 residues. Germline CDR1 SGHNT, CDR2 YYREEE (reference sequence). The CDR3 loop is CASSIYSRRGNTIYF. The CDR3 DNA is TGTGCCAGCAGCATCTACTCGCGGCGTGGAAACACCATATATTTT.

This chain connects TRBV5-4 to TRBJ2-7; TRBD2 agrees at 10 bases. CDR1 is SGHNT and CDR2 is YYREEE in the germline V gene (reference sequence). The CDR3 is 16 residues long. V shed 4 bases and J 3 bases; nucleotides not matched to a gene: 10. CDR3 loop: CASSQILAGADYEQYF. CDR3 coding DNA: TGTGCCAGCAGCCAAATTCTAGCGGGAGCTGACTACGAGCAGTACTTC.

The chain recombines TRBV28 with TRBJ2-5; TRBD1 matches at 9 bases. After removal of 2 bases from V and 5 bases from J, the junction contained 9 bases not matched to a gene. Per germline, CDR1 MDHEN and CDR2 SYDVKM. The CDR3 runs to 16 residues. CDR3 sequence: CASSLRGQGFFETQYF. The CDR3 DNA reads as TGTGCCAGCAGTTTAAGGGGACAGGGATTTTTTGAGACCCAGTACTTC. The full variable domain, its missing parts supplied by reference TRBV28 and TRBJ2-5, is DVKVTQSSRYLVKRTGEKVFLECVQDMDHENMFWYRQDPGLGLRLIYFSYDVKMKEKGDIPEGYSVSREKKERFSLILESASTNQTSMYLCASSLRGQGFFETQYFGPGTRLLVL.

The rearrangement links TRBV27 to TRBJ2-7, with D possibly being TRBD1 (6 bases). This CDR3 comprises 14 residues. Germline CDR1 and CDR2: MNHEY and SMNVEV (reference sequence). Trimming left V 6 bases short and J 0 bases short, with 12 bases between. The CDR3, as DNA: TGTGCCAGCAGCCCCCGACAGGCCTCCTACGAGCAGTACTTC. Translating it yields CASSPRQASYEQYF.

The chain employs TRBV11-2 and TRBJ2-1; tentative D call: TRBD2 (6 bases). Trimming left V 2 bases short and J 9 bases short, with 14 bases between. Per the germline V gene, CDR1 is SGHAT and CDR2 is FQNNGV. The CDR3 runs 14 residues. The CDR3 DNA sequence: TGTGCCAGCAGCTTAAATGCGGGATCTGGTGAGCAGTTCTTC. It specifies CASSLNAGSGEQFF.

This chain connects TRBV7-9 to TRBJ1-2; D not resolved. The V end was cut by 5 bases, the J end by 4 bases, with 8 bases between. CDR1 SEHNR and CDR2 FQNEAQ come from the germline V gene (reference sequence). The CDR3 sequence is 12 residues long. The CDR3 sequence is CASSRERYGYTF. CDR3 nucleotide sequence: TGTGCCAGCAGCAGGGAGCGCTATGGCTACACCTTC.

As regards this clone: The germline gene is not matched at one end of the junction; a read error may be the cause. This chain joins TRBV7-9 and TRBJ2-5; no clear D. The CDR3 totals 12 residues. Looked up from germline, CDR1 is SEHNR and CDR2 is FQNEAQ (reference sequence). This chain's CDR3 is CASNLGPEAQYF. CDR3 DNA: TGTGCCAGCAACTTAGGGCCCGAGGCCCAGTACTTC.

This chain links TRBV4-1 with TRBJ2-7; the D gene is possibly TRBD1 (6 bases). The CDR3 covers 19 residues. V lost 2 bases and J lost 5, with 28 bases in between. Germline assignment: CDR1 MGHRA and CDR2 YSYEKL. CDR3 protein: CASSQSSGALVWAGDEQYF. Written as DNA, the CDR3 is TGCGCCAGCAGCCAATCTTCCGGGGCCCTAGTTTGGGCAGGGGACGAGCAGTACTTC.

The V call is TRBV15, the J call TRBJ1-1, with D uncertain. The germline V gene has CDR1 LNHNV and CDR2 YYDKDF (reference sequence). This CDR3 has 13 amino acids. V was trimmed by 1 base and J by 3 bases, leaving 6 bases between them. The CDR3 DNA reads as TGTGCCACCAGCAGAGTTTCGGACACTGAAGCTTTCTTT. The encoded protein is CATSRVSDTEAFF.

This clone has just one count. The rearrangement links TRBV15 to TRBJ2-1, with a tentative D call TRBD1 (5 bases). Germline V gives CDR1 LNHNV, CDR2 YYDKDF (reference sequence). The CDR3 has 14 residues. V shed 3 bases and J shed 8 bases, with 14 bases lying between them. CDR3 nucleotide sequence: TGTGCCACCAGCAGGGAACGACAGTTGGATGAGCAGTTCTTC. Its protein is CATSRERQLDEQFF.

The CDR3 DNA is TGTGCCAGCACCAAACTTTTAGCGGGAGGTTCCTACAATGAGCAGTTCTTC. It specifies CASTKLLAGGSYNEQFF. The chain couples TRBV28 to TRBJ2-1; 10 bases map to TRBD2. V shed 7 bases and J 1 base; nucleotides not matched to a gene: 10. Looked up from germline, CDR1 is MDHEN and CDR2 is SYDVKM. This CDR3 comprises 17 residues.

CDR3 amino acids: CASSRQGNTEAFF. CDR3 DNA: TGTGCCAGCAGCCGACAGGGCAACACTGAAGCTTTCTTT. The chain uses TRBV9 and TRBJ1-1; 7 bases agree with TRBD1. Germline CDR1 is SGDLS and CDR2 is YYNGEE. V was pared by 4 bases and J by 2 bases, with 2 bases of the junction left unmatched. CDR3 length equals 13 residues. Full variable domain (rest looked up from reference TRBV9 and TRBJ1-1): DSGVTQTPKHLITATGQRVTLRCSPRSGDLSVYWYQQSLDQGLQFLIQYYNGEERAKGNILERFSAQQFPDLHSELNLSSLELGDSALYFCASSRQGNTEAFFGQGTRLTVV.

The genes are TRBV2 and TRBJ1-2; 7 bases are shared with TRBD1. J lost 3 bases, V lost 6 bases, and 10 bases had no gene match. There are 15 residues in the CDR3. From germline, CDR1 is SNHLY and CDR2 FYNNEI. In nucleotides, the CDR3 is TGTGCCAGCAGACCCCGGGACAGTCCTGACTATGGCTACACCTTC. This sequence encodes CASRPRDSPDYGYTF.

The rearrangement joins TRBV9 to TRBJ1-1; D unresolved. V was pared by 0 bases and J by 0 bases, with 9 bases between. The CDR3 is 15 residues long. Per the germline V gene, CDR1 is SGDLS and CDR2 is YYNGEE. CDR3: CASSVASTVNTEAFF. The CDR3 coding sequence is TGTGCCAGCAGCGTAGCGTCTACAGTGAACACTGAAGCTTTCTTT.

The V gene is TRBV19, the J gene TRBJ1-1; possibly TRBD1 for D (6 bases). Germline assignment: CDR1 LNHDA and CDR2 SQIVND (reference sequence). The germline V and J ends were trimmed by 5 bases and 4 bases, with 14 bases remaining between them. This CDR3 has 14 residues. DNA of the CDR3: TGTGCCAGTAGTCTACAGGGATTGGCCACTGAAGCTTTCTTT. It translates to CASSLQGLATEAFF.

The rearrangement uses TRBV7-2 and TRBJ2-6; D is undetermined. The CDR3 is 15 residues long. V was pared by 3 bases and J by 1 base, with 7 bases between. Germline lookup yields CDR1 SGHTA and CDR2 FQGNSA. The CDR3 sequence is CASSFSESGANVLTF. DNA for the CDR3: TGTGCCAGCAGCTTTTCGGAGTCTGGGGCCAACGTCCTGACTTTC.

The V call is TRBV25-1, the J call TRBJ1-1; tentatively, D is TRBD1 (6 bases). This CDR3 has 15 amino acids. CDR1 is MGHDK, CDR2 SYGVNS, per germline. Trimming removed 5 bases from V and 7 bases from J, with 20 bases in between. The CDR3 DNA sequence: TGTGCCAGCAGTAACCCGACAGGAATGAGTGGTGAAGCTTTCTTT. Encoded protein: CASSNPTGMSGEAFF.

The rearrangement joins TRBV7-9 to TRBJ2-1; TRBD2 matches at 9 bases. This CDR3 spans 17 amino acids. With 5 bases clipped from V and 8 bases from J, the junction kept 16 bases outside the gene matches. Germline CDR1 is SEHNR and CDR2 is FQNEAQ (reference sequence). The CDR3 sequence: CASSRGTSGPLVDEQFF. CDR3 DNA sequence: TGTGCCAGCAGCCGCGGAACTAGCGGGCCTCTAGTCGATGAGCAGTTCTTC.

The J gene is TRBJ2-7, the V gene TRBV28; no clear D gene. CDR1 and CDR2 from the germline V gene are MDHEN and SYDVKM. CDR3 length: 13 residues. The V end lost 7 bases, the J end lost 2 bases, and 12 bases lay between the germline ends. The CDR3 region has the DNA TGTGCCAGCACCCAGCAGGCCGCCTACGAGCAGTACTTC. Its protein product is CASTQQAAYEQYF.

V usage is TRBV27 and J usage is TRBJ1-1, with D maybe TRBD1 (5 bases). The length of the CDR3 is 14 residues. The V gene lost 4 bases and the J gene lost 8 bases, with 17 bases spanning the gap. From germline, CDR1 is MNHEY and CDR2 SMNVEV (reference sequence). CDR3 in amino acids: CASSSLQVPGEAFF. CDR3 sequence (DNA): TGTGCCAGCAGTTCCCTACAGGTTCCCGGGGAAGCTTTCTTT.

The CDR3 sequence is CASRITRRGSYEQYF. For the CDR3, the DNA is TGCGCCAGCAGAATTACTAGGAGGGGATCCTACGAGCAGTACTTC. The chain is built from TRBV10-1 and TRBJ2-7; the D gene is possibly TRBD2 (6 bases). V was trimmed by 6 bases and J by 1 base, leaving 16 bases between them. From germline, CDR1 is WNHNN and CDR2 SYGVQD (reference sequence). The CDR3 length is 15 residues.

V and J are TRBV7-9 and TRBJ2-3; 11 bases agree with TRBD2. Unmatched junction bases numbered 0, after V lost 0 bases and J lost 4 bases. The CDR3 consists of 15 residues. Germline V lookup: CDR1 SEHNR, CDR2 FQNEAQ (reference sequence). CDR3 protein: CASSLAGLAADTQYF. The CDR3 DNA is TGTGCCAGCAGCTTAGCGGGACTAGCGGCAGATACGCAGTATTTT.

The rearrangement joins TRBV6-5 to TRBJ1-2; tentative D call: TRBD1 (6 bases). Trimming took off 2 bases at V and 7 bases at J, with 14 bases between the two ends. The germline V gene has CDR1 MNHEY and CDR2 SVGAGI. The length of the CDR3 is 14 residues. DNA for the CDR3: TGTGCCAGCAGTTACGGTCCAGGGGCAGGTGGCTACACCTTC. Its translation: CASSYGPGAGGYTF.

The chain carries TRBV19 and TRBJ1-5, with a weak D call TRBD1 (5 bases). The germline gives CDR1 LNHDA, CDR2 SQIVND (reference sequence). The CDR3 is 16 residues long. The V end lost 6 bases, the J end lost 2 bases, and 17 bases lay between the germline ends. The CDR3 DNA reads as TGTGCCAGTAGGATCGATGGGCAGGGCGGCAATCAGCCCCAGCATTTT. It translates to CASRIDGQGGNQPQHF.

The J gene is TRBJ2-6, the V gene TRBV7-2, with a possible D match to TRBD1 (5 bases). The V and J ends lost 4 bases and 0 bases respectively, with 16 bases between them. The CDR3 is 18 residues long. The germline gives CDR1 SGHTA, CDR2 FQGNSA. DNA of the CDR3: TGTGCCAGCAGCTCGGACAATCTACGGTACTCTGGGGCCAACGTCCTGACTTTC. Its protein is CASSSDNLRYSGANVLTF.